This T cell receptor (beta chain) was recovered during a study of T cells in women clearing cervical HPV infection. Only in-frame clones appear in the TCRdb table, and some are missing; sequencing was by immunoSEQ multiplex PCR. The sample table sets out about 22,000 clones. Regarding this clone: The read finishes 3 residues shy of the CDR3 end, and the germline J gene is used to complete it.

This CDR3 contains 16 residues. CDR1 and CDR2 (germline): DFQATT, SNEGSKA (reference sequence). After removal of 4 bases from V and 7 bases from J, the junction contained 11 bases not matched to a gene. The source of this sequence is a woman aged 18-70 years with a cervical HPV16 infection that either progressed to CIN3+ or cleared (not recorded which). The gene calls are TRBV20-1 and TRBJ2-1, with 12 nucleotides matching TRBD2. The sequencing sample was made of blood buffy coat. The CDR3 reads CSAKTFLAGGGNEQFF. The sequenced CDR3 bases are TGCAGTGCTAAAACCTTCCTAGCGGGAGGGGGTAATGAG.